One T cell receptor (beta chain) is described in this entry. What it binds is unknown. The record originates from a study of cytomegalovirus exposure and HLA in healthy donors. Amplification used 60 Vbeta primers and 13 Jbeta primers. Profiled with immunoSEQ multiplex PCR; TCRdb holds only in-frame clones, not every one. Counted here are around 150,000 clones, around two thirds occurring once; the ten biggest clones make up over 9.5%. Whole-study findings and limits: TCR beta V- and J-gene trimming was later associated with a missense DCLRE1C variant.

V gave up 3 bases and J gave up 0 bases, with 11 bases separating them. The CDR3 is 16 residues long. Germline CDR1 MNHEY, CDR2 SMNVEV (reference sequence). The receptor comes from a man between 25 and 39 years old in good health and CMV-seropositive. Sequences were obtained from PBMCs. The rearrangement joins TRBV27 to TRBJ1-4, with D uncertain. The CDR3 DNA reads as TGTGCCAGCAGTTTCCTGGCGGAACCAACTAATGAAAAACTGTTTTTT. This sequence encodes CASSFLAEPTNEKLFF.